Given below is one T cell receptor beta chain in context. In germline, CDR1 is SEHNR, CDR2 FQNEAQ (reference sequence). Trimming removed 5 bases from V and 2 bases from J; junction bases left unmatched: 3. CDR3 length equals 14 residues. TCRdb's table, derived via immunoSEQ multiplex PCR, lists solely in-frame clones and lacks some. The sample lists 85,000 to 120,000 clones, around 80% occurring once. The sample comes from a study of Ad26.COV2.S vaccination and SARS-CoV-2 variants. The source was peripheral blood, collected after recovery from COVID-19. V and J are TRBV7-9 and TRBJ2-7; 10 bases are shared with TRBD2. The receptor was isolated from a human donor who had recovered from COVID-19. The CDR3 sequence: CASSPLAGAYEQYF. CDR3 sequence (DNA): TGTGCCAGCAGCCCGCTAGCGGGGGCCTACGAGCAGTACTTC.